The rows below give T cell receptor beta chains drawn from one sample of a study of shared clonotypes between healthy human individuals. Using immunoSEQ multiplex PCR, the repertoire was profiled, and TCRdb retains in-frame clones only, with some absent. The table shows around 1,000,000 clones, with roughly 77% occurring only once. The sample consisted of memory CD4+ T cells from PBMCs. These receptors all come from a man aged 18 to 29 in good health. Some clones in this sample may be carry-over from other donors' samples. Both conserved end residues are part of each CDR3. D genes are given only for firm matches. Clone size is given for some rows only: seen once, a few or many times, or a class if the clone is expanded.

NA	NA	TRBV6-1	TRBJ2-1	CASTEGGAPLYNEQFF	TGTGCCAGCACTGAAGGAGGAGCGCCCCTCTACAATGAGCAGTTCTTC
TRBD2	NA	TRBV30	TRBJ2-1	CAWSVRTSGANEQFF	TGTGCCTGGAGTGTTCGGACTAGCGGGGCCAATGAGCAGTTCTTC
NA	NA	TRBV6-4	TRBJ2-1	CASSDGLASNEQFF	TGTGCCAGCAGTGACGGTCTAGCATCCAATGAGCAGTTCTTC
TRBD2	NA	TRBV28	TRBJ2-7	CASSLLGLAHYEQYF	TGTGCCAGCAGTTTATTGGGACTAGCGCACTACGAGCAGTACTTC
TRBD1	NA	TRBV11-2	TRBJ1-1	CASSPRGPTGVGTEAFF	TGTGCCAGCAGCCCCCGTGGTCCGACAGGGGTGGGGACTGAAGCTTTCTTT
NA	few	TRBV28	TRBJ2-1	CASSRGPEQFF	TGTGCCAGCAGCCGGGGCCCTGAGCAGTTCTTC
NA	NA	TRBV11-3	TRBJ2-5	CASSLDLGTQYF	TGTGCCAGCAGCTTAGACTTGGGGACCCAGTACTTC
TRBD2	NA	TRBV6-4	TRBJ2-2	CASSGGETGELFF	TGTGCCAGCAGCGGGGGGGAGACCGGGGAGCTGTTTTTT
TRBD2	many	TRBV30	TRBJ2-5	CAWTPGGRPQYF	TGTGCCTGGACCCCAGGCGGGAGGCCCCAGTACTTC
NA	NA	TRBV6-6	TRBJ1-1	CASSYPGNTEAFF	TGTGCCAGCAGTTATCCGGGGAACACTGAAGCTTTCTTT
TRBD1	NA	TRBV5-1	TRBJ1-1	CASSLVWQGVGTEAFF	TGCGCCAGCAGCTTGGTTTGGCAGGGGGTTGGCACTGAAGCTTTCTTT
NA	NA	TRBV5-4	TRBJ2-1	CASSLGLFNEQFF	TGTGCCAGCAGCTTGGGACTATTCAATGAGCAGTTCTTC
NA	NA	TRBV7-8	TRBJ1-5	CASREQGTNQPQHF	TGTGCCAGCAGGGAGCAGGGGACTAATCAGCCCCAGCATTTT
TRBD2	many	TRBV25-1	TRBJ2-1	CASSGFLAGENEQFF	TGTGCCAGCAGTGGCTTTCTAGCGGGAGAGAATGAGCAGTTCTTC
TRBD2	NA	TRBV5-1	TRBJ2-1	CASSPRTSGRFYNEQFF	TGCGCCAGCAGCCCCCGGACTAGCGGGAGGTTCTACAATGAGCAGTTCTTC
NA	once	TRBV28	TRBJ1-5	CASSVLPGPQHF	TGTGCCAGCAGTGTCCTACCCGGGCCCCAGCATTTT
TRBD1	NA	TRBV29-1	TRBJ1-2	CSVGTGNYGYTF	TGCAGCGTGGGGACAGGGAACTATGGCTACACCTTC
NA	once	TRBV28	TRBJ2-4	CASSLLTVAKNIQYF	TGTGCCAGCAGTTTGTTGACCGTAGCCAAAAACATTCAGTACTTC
NA	NA	TRBV12-5	TRBJ2-5	CASGLFGETQYF	TGTGCTAGTGGTTTGTTCGGAGAGACCCAGTACTTC
TRBD2	NA	TRBV18	TRBJ2-7	CASSAGLAVYEQYF	TGTGCCAGCTCTGCGGGACTAGCGGTCTACGAGCAGTACTTC
NA	NA	TRBV6-1	TRBJ1-5	CASSEVVANQPQHF	TGTGCCAGCAGTGAAGTGGTGGCAAATCAGCCCCAGCATTTT
NA	NA	TRBV2	TRBJ1-2	CASSTLETVKGGYTF	TGTGCCAGCAGTACCCTCGAGACAGTAAAAGGTGGCTACACCTTC
NA	NA	TRBV18	TRBJ1-1	CASSPSIDTEAFF	TGTGCCAGCTCACCTTCCATAGACACTGAAGCTTTCTTT
TRBD1	NA	TRBV10-1	TRBJ2-5	CASSDRTGGTETQYF	TGCGCCAGCAGTGATCGGACAGGGGGCACGGAGACCCAGTACTTC
NA	NA	TRBV10-1	TRBJ2-1	CASSAARGNEQFF	TGCGCCAGCAGTGCCGCCCGAGGGAATGAGCAGTTCTTC
NA	NA	TRBV30	TRBJ1-4	CAWSPLGGSEKLFF	TGTGCCTGGAGCCCTTTGGGGGGGTCTGAAAAACTGTTTTTT
NA	NA	TRBV5-1	TRBJ2-1	CASSLSYYNEQFF	TGCGCCAGCAGCCTCAGCTACTACAATGAGCAGTTCTTC
NA	once	TRBV20-1	TRBJ1-2	CSASPGGGYTF	TGCAGTGCTAGTCCGGGGGGCGGCTACACCTTC
TRBD2	few	TRBV29-1	TRBJ2-7	CSVRGGRGIYEQYF	TGCAGCGTTCGGGGCGGGAGGGGGATCTACGAGCAGTACTTC